These 6 T cell receptor beta chains came from one sample sequenced in a study of T cell repertoires in cytomegalovirus infection. TCRdb independently ran MiXCR on the reads; one entry per CDR3 protein. This repertoire shows some 400,000 distinct CDR3 sequences, 30% to 40% found once; its top ten account for roughly 13%. The source material was PBMCs. The receptors were gathered from a human donor in good health (CMV status not recorded). Some clones in this sample may be carry-over from other donors' samples.

The table lists this clonotype with many counts. The V and J genes are TRBV12-3 or TRBV12-4 and TRBJ2-7, with D tentatively TRBD2 (5 bases). This CDR3 comprises 11 residues. Trimming stripped 7 bases from V and 5 bases from J, with 9 bases between. DNA of the CDR3: TGTGCCAGCATGGGAGACAACGAGCAGTACTTC. This sequence encodes CASMGDNEQYF.

The chain has TRBV29-1 and TRBJ2-5; weak D call: TRBD1 (5 bases). Per the germline V gene, CDR1 is SQVTM and CDR2 is ANQGSEA. The CDR3 has 14 amino acids. The V end lost 7 bases, the J end lost 2 bases, and 17 bases lay between the germline ends. CDR3 amino acids: CSGRTLPPQETQYF. The CDR3 DNA sequence: TGCAGCGGACGGACACTACCTCCTCAAGAGACCCAGTACTTC.

V and J are TRBV10-3 and TRBJ2-7; possibly TRBD1 or TRBD2 for D (5 bases each). The V gene's germline CDR1 is ENHRY and CDR2 SYGVKD. This CDR3 is 13 amino acids long. The ends were cut back, 4 bases at V and 5 bases at J, with 12 bases in the middle. The CDR3 protein is CAISAGTHDEQYF. The CDR3 DNA follows: TGTGCCATCAGTGCGGGGACCCACGACGAGCAGTACTTC.

This chain uses TRBV20-1 with TRBJ2-3, with 10 bases identical to TRBD2. Germline CDR1 reads DFQATT; CDR2 reads SNEGSKA (reference sequence). The CDR3 length is 18 residues. V shed 7 bases, J shed 1 base, and the junction held 17 bases outside the gene matches. CDR3 protein: CSVSRLAGAFPGTDTQYF. The CDR3, as DNA: TGCAGTGTAAGTCGGCTAGCGGGGGCCTTCCCAGGCACAGATACGCAGTATTTT.

Many counts were recorded for this clonotype. The chain joins TRBV6-2 or TRBV6-3 to TRBJ2-1; D is possibly TRBD2 (6 bases). CDR3 size: 16 residues. V was trimmed by 6 bases and J by 3 bases, leaving 18 bases between them. Germline assignment: CDR1 MNHEY and CDR2 SVGEGT. The CDR3 protein is CASRLDPGLIYNEQFF. CDR3 sequence (DNA): TGTGCCAGCAGGCTAGACCCGGGACTTATCTACAATGAGCAGTTCTTC.

This rearrangement joins TRBV5-4 to TRBJ2-3, with TRBD2 matching over 7 bases. V shed 3 bases and J 8 bases; nucleotides not matched to a gene: 3. The V gene's germline CDR1 is SGHNT and CDR2 YYREEE (reference sequence). This CDR3 contains 12 residues. CDR3 sequence (DNA): TGTGCCAGCAGCTGGGGGGAGGGTACGCAGTATTTT. It encodes CASSWGEGTQYF. Combining the CDR3 with reference TRBV5-4 and TRBJ2-3 gives the whole variable domain ETGVTQSPTHLIKTRGQQVTLRCSSQSGHNTVSWYQQALGQGPQFIFQYYREEENGRGNFPPRFSGLQFPNYSSELNVNALELDDSALYLCASSWGEGTQYFGPGTRLTVL.